The clone carrying this T cell receptor beta chain has more than one count but fewer than ten. The donors, healthy adults who were HIV-negative, had experienced no recent acute infections or vaccinations. The data were obtained in a study of shared clonotypes between healthy human individuals. Germline V lookup: CDR1 LGHNA, CDR2 YNFKEQ. CDR3 length equals 14 residues. The ends were cut back, 0 bases at V and 0 bases at J, with 5 bases in the middle. Unsorted PBMC replicate PCRs used 300 to 350 ng DNA, around 28,000 T cell genomes. Produced via immunoSEQ multiplex PCR; TCRdb's table is partial and in-frame only. The data contain 450,000 to 600,000 clones, roughly 85% of them singletons.

The TCR was taken from a woman aged 40 to 49 in good health. Some clones in this sample may be carry-over from other donors' samples. Input material: PBMCs. The V gene is TRBV4-2, the J gene TRBJ1-1; D not certain. CDR3 in amino acids: CASSQDQMNTEAFF. CDR3 bases: TGTGCCAGCAGCCAAGATCAGATGAACACTGAAGCTTTCTTT.